This T cell receptor (beta chain) appears in the sequencing data of a study of tumor-infiltrating lymphocytes in localized non-small cell lung cancer. Study background: Patients included smokers and never-smokers with various histologies, some sampled after neoadjuvant chemotherapy. Points from the study as a whole: T-cell fraction did not differ between immunotypes IM1 and IM2. Technical variation could not be separated from intratumor heterogeneity here. TCRbeta sequencing showed higher T cell infiltration in tumors than uninvolved lung.

Clones were sequenced by immunoSEQ multiplex PCR, and TCRdb holds only the in-frame ones, with some missing. The table records around 25,000 clones, about two thirds of them present only once. Notes on this clone: Antigen specificity is unknown.

The receptor comes from a human donor with non-small cell lung cancer. The sequenced sample consisted of lung tumor tissue.

The CDR3 sequence: CASSLDGSTDTQYF. The CDR3 region has the DNA TGTGCCAGCAGCTTAGATGGCAGCACAGATACGCAGTATTTT. This rearrangement joins TRBV7-2 to TRBJ2-3; D remains unclear. This CDR3 contains 14 residues. V was cut by 1 base and J by 0 bases, with 5 bases left in between. Looked up from germline, CDR1 is SGHTA and CDR2 is FQGNSA.